The source of this T cell receptor (beta chain) is a study of graft-versus-host responses after intestinal transplantation. Whole-study context: Multivisceral, liver-intestinal, or isolated intestinal transplants were given to recipients. Following induction with anti-thymocyte globulin, all recipients were given tacrolimus and steroids for about three years.

Remarks on this clone: What it binds is unknown.

Produced via immunoSEQ multiplex PCR; TCRdb's table is partial and in-frame only. The table records tens of thousands of clones, 89% of them present only once. The CDR3 totals 13 residues. The germline V and J ends were trimmed by 4 bases and 4 bases, with 10 bases remaining between them. CDR1 is SEHNR and CDR2 is FQNEAQ in the germline V gene (reference sequence). Study findings and constraints: Early declines in HvG clones that occurred post-transplant were associated with peak circulating GvH clone levels.

The starting material was unstimulated CD8+ T cells sorted from spleen or lymph node cells, obtained before intestinal transplant. This chain links TRBV7-9 with TRBJ1-2, with D tentatively TRBD1 (6 bases). The source of this sequence is a human donor who received an intestinal transplant. CDR3 region: CASSSDSLYGYTF. DNA for the CDR3: TGTGCCAGCAGCTCGGACAGTCTCTATGGCTACACCTTC.